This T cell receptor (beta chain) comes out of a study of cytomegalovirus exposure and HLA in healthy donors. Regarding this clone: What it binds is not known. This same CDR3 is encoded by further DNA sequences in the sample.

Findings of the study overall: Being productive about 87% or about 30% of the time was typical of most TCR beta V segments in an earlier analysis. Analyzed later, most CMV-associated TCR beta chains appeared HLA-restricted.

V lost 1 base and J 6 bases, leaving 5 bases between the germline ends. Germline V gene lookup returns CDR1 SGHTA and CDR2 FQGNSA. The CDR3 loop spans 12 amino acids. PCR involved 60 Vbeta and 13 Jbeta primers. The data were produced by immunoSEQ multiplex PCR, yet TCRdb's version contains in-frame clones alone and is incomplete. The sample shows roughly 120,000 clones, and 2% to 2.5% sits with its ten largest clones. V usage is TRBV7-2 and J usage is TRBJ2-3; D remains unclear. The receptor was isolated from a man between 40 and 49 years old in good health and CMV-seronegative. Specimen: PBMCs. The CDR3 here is CASSLVEDTQYF. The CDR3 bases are TGTGCCAGCAGCTTAGTGGAGGATACGCAGTATTTT.